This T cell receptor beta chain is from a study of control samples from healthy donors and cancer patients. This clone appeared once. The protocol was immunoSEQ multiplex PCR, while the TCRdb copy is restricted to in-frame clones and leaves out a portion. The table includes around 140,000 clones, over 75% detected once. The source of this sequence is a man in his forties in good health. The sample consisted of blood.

Here the CDR3 DNA reads TGTGCCAGCAGTGACGTGGGTCGGAACGAGCAGTACTTC. It encodes CASSDVGRNEQYF. The rearrangement links TRBV2 to TRBJ2-7; no clear D gene. Trimming cost V 3 bases and J 5 bases, with 11 bases left between them. The CDR3 has 13 amino acids. Per the germline V gene, CDR1 is SNHLY and CDR2 is FYNNEI.